The T cell receptor beta chain under discussion was sequenced for a study of T cell repertoires in cytomegalovirus infection. Study information: In the study, CMV epitopes included recently identified HLA-C-restricted and well-studied HLA-B-restricted ones. A matching HLA type, together with CMV infection, was signaled by public TCR beta signatures.

The CDR3 runs 14 residues. Germline assignment: CDR1 DFQATT and CDR2 SNEGSKA (reference sequence). The V gene lost 6 bases and the J gene lost 2 bases, with 17 bases spanning the gap. TCRdb re-called the reads through MiXCR, storing one row per CDR3 protein. The table records some 700,000 distinct CDR3 sequences, around 35% of them present only once. Whole-study findings and limits: The cumulative frequency of public TCR beta families identified carriers of CMV plus the relevant HLA. The study found HLA-C-restricted CMV-specific TCR beta clonotypes dominating the ex vivo response.

Details on this clonotype: Its cognate antigen is unknown.

The source was cultured PBMCs, collected from culture after CMV antigen stimulation. This sequence originates from a human donor in good health (CMV status not recorded). Some clones in this sample may be carry-over from other donors' samples. The chain is built from TRBV20-1 and TRBJ2-7; D is possibly TRBD2 (6 bases). CDR3 sequence reads: CSATEGSGPYEQYF. DNA of the CDR3: TGCAGTGCGACTGAGGGTAGCGGTCCCTACGAGCAGTACTTC.